These 2 T cell receptor beta chains were all obtained from the same sample, sequenced in a study of sequential checkpoint blockade in melanoma. Treatment described: randomized to nivolumab then ipilimumab (arm A) or the reverse (arm B). Only in-frame clones appear in the TCRdb table, and some are missing; sequencing was by immunoSEQ multiplex PCR. The repertoire includes tens of thousands of clones, approximately 81% of them detected once, and roughly 9.1% sits in the top ten. The sample was CD8+ T cells sorted from blood (inferred from file names), taken from a patient given nivolumab and ipilimumab in sequence. These receptors were obtained from a human donor with melanoma.

This chain uses TRBV15 with TRBJ2-7, with TRBD2 identical over 9 bases. This CDR3 has 17 amino acids. V shed 4 bases and J 7 bases; nucleotides not matched to a gene: 17. Germline assignment: CDR1 LNHNV and CDR2 YYDKDF (reference sequence). This CDR3 reads CATSKAGGAVREWEQYF. CDR3 sequence (DNA): TGTGCCACCAGCAAGGCGGGGGGGGCCGTCCGTGAATGGGAGCAGTACTTC.

V usage is TRBV7-2 and J usage is TRBJ2-7; D is uncertain. The CDR3 spans 14 residues. Trimming stripped 0 bases from V and 0 bases from J, with 6 bases between. Looked up from germline, CDR1 is SGHTA and CDR2 is FQGNSA. DNA of the CDR3: TGTGCCAGCAGCTTAGCGTACGGCTCCTACGAGCAGTACTTC. It encodes CASSLAYGSYEQYF. The full variable domain, its missing parts supplied by reference TRBV7-2 and TRBJ2-7, is GAGVSQSPSNKVTEKGKDVELRCDPISGHTALYWYRQSLGQGLEFLIYFQGNSAPDKSGLPSDRFSAERTGGSVSTLTIQRTQQEDSAVYLCASSLAYGSYEQYFGPGTRLTVT.